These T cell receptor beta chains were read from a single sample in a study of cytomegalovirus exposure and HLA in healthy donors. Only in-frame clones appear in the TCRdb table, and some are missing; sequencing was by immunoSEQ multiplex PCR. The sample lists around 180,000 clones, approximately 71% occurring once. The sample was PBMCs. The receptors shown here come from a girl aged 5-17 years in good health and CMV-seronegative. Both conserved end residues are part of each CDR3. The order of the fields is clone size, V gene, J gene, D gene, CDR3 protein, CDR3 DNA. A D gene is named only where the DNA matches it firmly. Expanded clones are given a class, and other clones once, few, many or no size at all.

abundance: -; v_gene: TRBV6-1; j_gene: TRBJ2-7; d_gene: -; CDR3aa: CASTFSGTDYEQYF; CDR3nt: TGTGCCAGCACTTTCAGCGGTACAGATTACGAGCAGTACTTC
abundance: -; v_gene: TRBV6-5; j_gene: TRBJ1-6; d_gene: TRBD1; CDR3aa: CASSPDRGRDSPLHF; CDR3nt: TGTGCCAGCAGCCCGGACAGGGGGCGTGATTCACCCCTCCACTTT
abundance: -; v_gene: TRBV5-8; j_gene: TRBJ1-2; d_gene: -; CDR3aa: CASSLGEGYGYTF; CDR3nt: TGTGCCAGCAGCTTGGGGGAGGGCTATGGCTACACCTTC
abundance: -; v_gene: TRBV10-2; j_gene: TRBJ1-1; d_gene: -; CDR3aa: CASSTQGGNTEAFF; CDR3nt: TGCGCCAGCAGTACACAGGGTGGGAACACTGAAGCTTTCTTT
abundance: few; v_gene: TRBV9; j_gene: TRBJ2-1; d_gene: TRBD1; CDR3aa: CASSGSGTGRNEQFF; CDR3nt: TGTGCCAGCAGCGGATCCGGGACAGGTCGCAATGAGCAGTTCTTC
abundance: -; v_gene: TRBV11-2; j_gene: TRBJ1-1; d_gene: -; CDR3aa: CASSPPLEAFF; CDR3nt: TGTGCCAGCAGCCCCCCACTAGAAGCTTTCTTT
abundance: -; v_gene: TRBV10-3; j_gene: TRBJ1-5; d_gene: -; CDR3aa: CATAPGIGQPQHF; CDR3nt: TGTGCCACGGCCCCGGGGATCGGACAGCCCCAGCATTTT
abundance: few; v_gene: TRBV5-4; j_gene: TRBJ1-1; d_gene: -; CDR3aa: CASSLRAGVITEAFF; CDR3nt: TGTGCCAGCAGCTTACGCGCGGGGGTAATCACTGAAGCTTTCTTT
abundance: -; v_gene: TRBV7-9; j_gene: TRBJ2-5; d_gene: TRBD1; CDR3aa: CASSNRDSYQETQYF; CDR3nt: TGTGCCAGCAGCAACCGGGACAGTTATCAAGAGACCCAGTACTTC
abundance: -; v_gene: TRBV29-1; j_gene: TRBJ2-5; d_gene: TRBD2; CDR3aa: CSVDGLAGGAQETQYF; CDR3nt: TGCAGCGTTGACGGACTAGCGGGGGGGGCACAAGAGACCCAGTACTTC
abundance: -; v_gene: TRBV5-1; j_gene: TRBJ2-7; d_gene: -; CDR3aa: CASSHPGANYEQYF; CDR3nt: TGCGCCAGCAGCCACCCCGGTGCTAACTACGAGCAGTACTTC
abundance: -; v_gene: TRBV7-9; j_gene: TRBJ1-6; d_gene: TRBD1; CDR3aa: CASSRPGQGVSPLHF; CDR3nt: TGTGCCAGCAGCCGCCCGGGACAGGGGGTCTCACCCCTCCACTTT
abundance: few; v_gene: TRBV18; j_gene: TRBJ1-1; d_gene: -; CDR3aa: CASSPSREGGDTEAFF; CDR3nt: TGTGCCAGCTCACCGTCGCGGGAGGGCGGAGACACTGAAGCTTTCTTT
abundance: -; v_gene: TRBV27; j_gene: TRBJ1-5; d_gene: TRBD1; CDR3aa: CASSLTGLNQPQHF; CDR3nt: TGTGCCAGCAGTTTGACAGGGTTGAATCAGCCCCAGCATTTT
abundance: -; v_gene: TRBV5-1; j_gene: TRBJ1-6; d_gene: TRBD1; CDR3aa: CASSLVRGNNSPLHF; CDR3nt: TGCGCCAGCAGCCTTGTCAGGGGGAATAATTCACCCCTCCACTTT
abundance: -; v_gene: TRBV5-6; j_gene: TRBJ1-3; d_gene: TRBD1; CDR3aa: CASSAGTVSGNTIYF; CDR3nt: TGTGCCAGCAGCGCGGGGACAGTCTCTGGAAACACCATATATTTT
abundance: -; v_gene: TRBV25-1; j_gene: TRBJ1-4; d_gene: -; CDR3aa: CASTKTGEKLFF; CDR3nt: TGTGCCAGCACCAAGACGGGTGAAAAACTGTTTTTT
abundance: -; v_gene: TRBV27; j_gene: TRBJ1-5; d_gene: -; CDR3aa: CASSLGANQPQHF; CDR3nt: TGTGCCAGCAGTTTAGGAGCGAATCAGCCCCAGCATTTT
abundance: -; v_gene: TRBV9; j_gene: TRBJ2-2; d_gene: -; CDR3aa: CASSVRTAGELFF; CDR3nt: TGTGCCAGCAGCGTTCGGACAGCCGGGGAGCTGTTTTTT
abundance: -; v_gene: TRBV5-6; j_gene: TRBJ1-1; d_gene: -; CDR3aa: CASSLAGPTGAFF; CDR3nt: TGTGCCAGCAGCTTGGCAGGCCCCACGGGGGCTTTCTTT
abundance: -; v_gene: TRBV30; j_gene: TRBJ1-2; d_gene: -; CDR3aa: CAWSAWELHYTF; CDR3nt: TGTGCCTGGAGTGCCTGGGAGCTTCACTACACCTTC
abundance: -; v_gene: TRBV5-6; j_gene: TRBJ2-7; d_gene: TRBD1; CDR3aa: CASYLVDRDDYEQYF; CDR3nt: TGTGCCAGCTATCTAGTGGACAGGGACGACTACGAGCAGTACTTC
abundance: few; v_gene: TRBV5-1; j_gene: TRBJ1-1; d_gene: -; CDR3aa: CASSLVDMNTEAFF; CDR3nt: TGCGCCAGCAGCTTGGTAGATATGAACACTGAAGCTTTCTTT
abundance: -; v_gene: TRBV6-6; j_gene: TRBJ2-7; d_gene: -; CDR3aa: CASSSPGEIYEQYF; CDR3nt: TGTGCCAGCAGTTCCCCCGGGGAGATTTACGAGCAGTACTTC
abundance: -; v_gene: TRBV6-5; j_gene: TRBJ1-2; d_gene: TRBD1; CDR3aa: CASSYDRVAGYTF; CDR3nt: TGTGCCAGCAGTTACGACAGGGTAGCTGGCTACACCTTC
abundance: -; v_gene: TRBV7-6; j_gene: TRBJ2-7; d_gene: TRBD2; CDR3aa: CASAKSGGTYEQYF; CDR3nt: TGTGCCAGCGCTAAAAGCGGGGGCACCTACGAGCAGTACTTC
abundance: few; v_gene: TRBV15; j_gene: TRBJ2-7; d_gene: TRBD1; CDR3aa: CATSRGRGIYEQYF; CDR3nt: TGTGCCACCAGCAGAGGCAGGGGGATCTACGAGCAGTACTTC
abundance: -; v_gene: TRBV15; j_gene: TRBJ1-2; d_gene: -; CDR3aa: CATSRGGEWGYTF; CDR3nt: TGTGCCACCAGCAGAGGTGGAGAGTGGGGCTACACCTTC
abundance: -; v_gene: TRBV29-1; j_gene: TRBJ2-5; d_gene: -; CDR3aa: CSVGTVNMETQYF; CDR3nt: TGCAGCGTTGGGACAGTAAATATGGAGACCCAGTACTTC
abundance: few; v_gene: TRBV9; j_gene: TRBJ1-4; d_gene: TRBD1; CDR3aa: CASSVATGAFEKLFF; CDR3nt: TGTGCCAGCAGCGTAGCGACAGGGGCATTCGAAAAACTGTTTTTT
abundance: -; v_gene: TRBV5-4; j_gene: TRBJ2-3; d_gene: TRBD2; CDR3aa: CASSLYGGAGDTQYF; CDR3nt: TGTGCCAGCAGCTTGTACGGGGGGGCGGGAGATACGCAGTATTTT
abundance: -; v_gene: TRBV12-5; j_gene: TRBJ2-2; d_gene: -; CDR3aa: CASGLERGGAAYTGELFF; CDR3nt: TGTGCTAGTGGTTTGGAAAGGGGGGGGGCGGCTTACACCGGGGAGCTGTTTTTT
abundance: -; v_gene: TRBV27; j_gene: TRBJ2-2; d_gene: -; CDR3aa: CASSLSGAYTGELFF; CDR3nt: TGTGCCAGCAGTTTATCAGGGGCTTACACCGGGGAGCTGTTTTTT